The entry below describes one TCR beta chain. Germline assignment: CDR1 SGHNT and CDR2 YYREEE (reference sequence). Trimming took off 4 bases at V and 0 bases at J, with 14 bases between the two ends. The CDR3 runs to 16 residues. As to time point: cycle 4 day 1 (C4D1), after around six weeks of nivolumab. Every patient had relapsed following autologous stem cell transplantation, and cohorts differed in brentuximab vedotin exposure. These data belong to a study of PD-1 blockade in classical Hodgkin lymphoma. The method was immunoSEQ multiplex PCR; TCRdb's version includes in-frame clones alone and lacks a portion of them. The sample consists of under 25,000 clones, 60% to 80% of them appearing once.

V and J are TRBV5-4 and TRBJ1-3; TRBD1 might be the D (6 bases). The source was peripheral blood mononuclear cells (PBMCs), collected before the fourth cycle of nivolumab. The sequence came from a human donor with classical Hodgkin lymphoma. This CDR3 is CASSAGTQNSGNTIYF. CDR3 sequence (DNA): TGTGCCAGCAGCGCCGGGACACAGAACTCTGGAAACACCATATATTTT.